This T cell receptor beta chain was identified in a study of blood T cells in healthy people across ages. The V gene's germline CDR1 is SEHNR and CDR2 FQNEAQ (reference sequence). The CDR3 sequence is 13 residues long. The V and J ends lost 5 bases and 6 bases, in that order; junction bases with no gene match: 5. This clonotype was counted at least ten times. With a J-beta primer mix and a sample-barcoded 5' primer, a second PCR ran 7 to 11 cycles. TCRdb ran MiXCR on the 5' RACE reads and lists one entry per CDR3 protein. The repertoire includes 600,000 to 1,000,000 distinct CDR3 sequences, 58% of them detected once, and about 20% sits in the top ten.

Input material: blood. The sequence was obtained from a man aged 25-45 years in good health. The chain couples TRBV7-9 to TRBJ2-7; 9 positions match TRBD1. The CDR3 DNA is TGTGCCAGCAGCCCCGGGACAGGGCGCGAGCAGTACTTC. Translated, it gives CASSPGTGREQYF. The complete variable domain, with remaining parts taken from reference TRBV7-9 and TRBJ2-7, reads DTGVSQNPRHKITKRGQNVTFRCDPISEHNRLYWYRQTLGQGPEFLTYFQNEAQLEKSRLLSDRFSAERPKGSFSTLEIQRTEQGDSAMYLCASSPGTGREQYFGPGTRLTVT.